This T cell receptor (beta chain) was sequenced for a study of T cell repertoires in cytomegalovirus infection. Of note for this clonotype: No antigen is known for it.

The length of the CDR3 is 17 residues. The germline gives CDR1 LNHDA, CDR2 SQIVND (reference sequence). V lost 4 bases to trimming and J lost 3 bases; unmatched junction nucleotides: 9. TCRdb itself ran the reads through MiXCR, one entry per CDR3 protein. This sample has more than 50,000 distinct CDR3 sequences, with about 30% found just once. V gene TRBV19 combines with J gene TRBJ2-3; 11 positions match TRBD2. Source material: PBMCs, sequenced either directly or after in vitro stimulation (not recorded which). The receptor was isolated from a human donor in good health (CMV status not recorded). Some clones in this sample may be carry-over from other donors' samples. The CDR3: CASSKPSGLADTDTQYF. CDR3 bases: TGTGCCAGTAGTAAACCATCGGGACTAGCGGATACAGATACGCAGTATTTT.